The count of the clone carrying this TCR beta chain is one. This CDR3 has 15 amino acids. With 0 bases removed from V and 2 bases from J, the gap between germline ends came to 9 bases. The germline V gene encodes CDR1 SGHTA and CDR2 FQGNSA. This entry belongs to a study of OX40 agonist ivuxolimab in advanced cancers. This table comes from immunoSEQ multiplex PCR, and its TCRdb copy is limited to in-frame clones, with some not included. The table includes 50,000 to 70,000 clones, less than 95% detected once. The chain carries TRBV7-2 and TRBJ2-3, with D possibly called TRBD1 or TRBD2 (5 bases each). The sample was CD4+ or CD8+ T cells sorted from blood, taken in a trial of the OX40 agonist ivuxolimab. This TCR came from an adult with an advanced solid tumor such as melanoma, head and neck, liver or kidney cancer. CDR3 loop: CASSLAGVATDTQYF. The CDR3 DNA reads TGTGCCAGCAGCTTAGCGGGGGTAGCCACAGATACGCAGTATTTT.